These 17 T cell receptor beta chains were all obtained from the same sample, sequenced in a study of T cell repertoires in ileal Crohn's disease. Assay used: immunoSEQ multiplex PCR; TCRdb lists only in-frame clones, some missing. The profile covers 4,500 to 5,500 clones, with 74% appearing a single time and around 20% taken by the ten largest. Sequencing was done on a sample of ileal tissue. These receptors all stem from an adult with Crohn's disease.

This chain's CDR3 is CASSDGPKQFF. DNA of the CDR3: TGTGCCAGCAGTGATGGCCCCAAGCAGTTCTTC. V and J are TRBV6-4 and TRBJ2-1; D gene ambiguous. V lost 3 bases and J lost 11, with 8 bases in between. The CDR3 is 11 amino acids. Germline CDR1 is MRHNA and CDR2 is SNTAGT.

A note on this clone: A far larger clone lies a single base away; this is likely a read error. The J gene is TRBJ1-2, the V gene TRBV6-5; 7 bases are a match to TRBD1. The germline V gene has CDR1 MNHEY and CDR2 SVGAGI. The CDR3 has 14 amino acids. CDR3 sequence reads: CASSSETGHYGYPF. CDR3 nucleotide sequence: TGTGCCAGCAGCTCAGAGACAGGGCACTATGGCTACCCCTTC.

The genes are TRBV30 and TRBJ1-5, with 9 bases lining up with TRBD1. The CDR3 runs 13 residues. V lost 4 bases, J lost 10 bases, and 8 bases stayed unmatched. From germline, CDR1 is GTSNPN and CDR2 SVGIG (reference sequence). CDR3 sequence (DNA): TGTGCCTGGAAGTCCGGGACAGGGTATCCCCAGCATTTT. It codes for CAWKSGTGYPQHF.

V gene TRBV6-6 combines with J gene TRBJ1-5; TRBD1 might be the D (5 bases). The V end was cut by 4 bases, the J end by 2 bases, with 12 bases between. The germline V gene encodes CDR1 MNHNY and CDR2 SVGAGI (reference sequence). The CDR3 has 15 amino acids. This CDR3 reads CASSFDIGGNQPQHF. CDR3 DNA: TGTGCCAGCAGTTTCGACATAGGGGGCAATCAGCCCCAGCATTTT.

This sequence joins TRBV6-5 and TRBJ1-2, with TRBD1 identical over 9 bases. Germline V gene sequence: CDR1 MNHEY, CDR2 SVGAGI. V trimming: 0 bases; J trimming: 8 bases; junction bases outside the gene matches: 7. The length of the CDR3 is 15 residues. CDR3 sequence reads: CASSYSRDRVGGYTF. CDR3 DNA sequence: TGTGCCAGCAGTTACTCCCGGGACAGGGTAGGAGGCTACACCTTC.

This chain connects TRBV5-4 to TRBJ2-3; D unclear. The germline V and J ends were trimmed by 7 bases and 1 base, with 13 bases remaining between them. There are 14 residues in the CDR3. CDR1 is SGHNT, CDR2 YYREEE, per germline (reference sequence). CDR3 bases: TGTGCCAGCTCCGATACAGCCCGCACAGATACGCAGTATTTT. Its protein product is CASSDTARTDTQYF. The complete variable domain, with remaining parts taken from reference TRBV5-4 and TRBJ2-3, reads ETGVTQSPTHLIKTRGQQVTLRCSSQSGHNTVSWYQQALGQGPQFIFQYYREEENGRGNFPPRFSGLQFPNYSSELNVNALELDDSALYLCASSDTARTDTQYFGPGTRLTVL.

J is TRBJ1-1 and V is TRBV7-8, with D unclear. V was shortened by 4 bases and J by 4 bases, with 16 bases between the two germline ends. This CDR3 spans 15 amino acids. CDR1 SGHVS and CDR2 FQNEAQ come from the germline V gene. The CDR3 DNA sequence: TGTGCCAGCAGCTCAAGAGAGCCCCCTGGCACTGAAGCTTTCTTT. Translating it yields CASSSREPPGTEAFF.

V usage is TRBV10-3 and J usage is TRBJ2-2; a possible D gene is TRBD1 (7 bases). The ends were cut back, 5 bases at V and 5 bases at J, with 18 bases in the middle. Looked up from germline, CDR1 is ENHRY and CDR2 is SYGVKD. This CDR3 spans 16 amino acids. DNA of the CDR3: TGTGCCATCAGTCCCCTCGGGCAGGGGGGAACCGGGGAGCTGTTTTTT. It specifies CAISPLGQGGTGELFF.

DNA for the CDR3: TGTGCCAGCAGTTACGGGACAGGGGGTTTTAGAGAGACCCAGTACTTC. This translates into CASSYGTGGFRETQYF. This chain connects TRBV6-5 to TRBJ2-5; TRBD1 agrees at 11 bases. With 2 bases clipped from V and 4 bases from J, the junction kept 6 bases outside the gene matches. Germline CDR1 and CDR2: MNHEY and SVGAGI. The CDR3 is 16 residues long.

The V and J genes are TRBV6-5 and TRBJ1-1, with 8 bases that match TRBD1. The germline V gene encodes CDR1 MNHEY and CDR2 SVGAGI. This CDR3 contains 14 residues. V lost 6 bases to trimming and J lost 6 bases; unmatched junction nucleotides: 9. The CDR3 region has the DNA TGTGCCAGCAGCCCGACAGGGGAGCACGCTGAAGCTTTCTTT. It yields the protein CASSPTGEHAEAFF.

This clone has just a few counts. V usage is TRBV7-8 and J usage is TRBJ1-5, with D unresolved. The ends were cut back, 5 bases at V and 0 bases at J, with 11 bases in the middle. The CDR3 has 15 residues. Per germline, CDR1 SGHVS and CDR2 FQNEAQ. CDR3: CASSPRQDSNQPQHF. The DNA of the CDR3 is TGTGCCAGCAGCCCGCGACAAGATAGCAATCAGCCCCAGCATTTT.

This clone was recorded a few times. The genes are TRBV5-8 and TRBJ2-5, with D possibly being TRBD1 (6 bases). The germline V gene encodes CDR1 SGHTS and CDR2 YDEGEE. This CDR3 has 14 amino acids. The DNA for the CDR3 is TGTCCGGGGTGTCAGGGGCAGGGGCAAGAGACCCAGTACTTC. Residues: CPGCQGQGQETQYF.

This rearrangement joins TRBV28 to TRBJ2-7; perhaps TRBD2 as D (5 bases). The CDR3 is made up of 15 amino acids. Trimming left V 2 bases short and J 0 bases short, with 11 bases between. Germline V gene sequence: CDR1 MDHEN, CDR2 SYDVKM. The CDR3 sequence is CASSLLGLSSYEQYF. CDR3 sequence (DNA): TGTGCCAGCAGTTTACTCGGACTTAGCTCCTACGAGCAGTACTTC. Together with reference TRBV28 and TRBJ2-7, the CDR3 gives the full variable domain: DVKVTQSSRYLVKRTGEKVFLECVQDMDHENMFWYRQDPGLGLRLIYFSYDVKMKEKGDIPEGYSVSREKKERFSLILESASTNQTSMYLCASSLLGLSSYEQYFGPGTRLTVT.

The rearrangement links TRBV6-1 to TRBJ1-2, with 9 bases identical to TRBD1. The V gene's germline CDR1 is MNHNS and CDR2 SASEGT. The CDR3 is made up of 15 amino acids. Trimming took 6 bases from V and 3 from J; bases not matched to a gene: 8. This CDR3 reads CASRGGTGHDYGYTF. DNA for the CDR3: TGTGCCAGCAGAGGGGGGACAGGGCATGACTATGGCTACACCTTC.

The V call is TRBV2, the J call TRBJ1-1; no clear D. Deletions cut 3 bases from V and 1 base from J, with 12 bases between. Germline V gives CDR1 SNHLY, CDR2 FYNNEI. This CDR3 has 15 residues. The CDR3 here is CASSDGAGKNTEAFF. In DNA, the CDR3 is TGTGCCAGCAGTGACGGCGCGGGAAAGAACACTGAAGCTTTCTTT.

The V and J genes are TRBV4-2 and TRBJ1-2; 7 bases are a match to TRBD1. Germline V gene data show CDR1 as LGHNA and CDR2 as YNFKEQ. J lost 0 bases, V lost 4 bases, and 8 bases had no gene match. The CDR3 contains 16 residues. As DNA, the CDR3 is TGTGCCAGCAGCCGACCGGGACAGCTGTCTAACTATGGCTACACCTTC. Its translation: CASSRPGQLSNYGYTF.

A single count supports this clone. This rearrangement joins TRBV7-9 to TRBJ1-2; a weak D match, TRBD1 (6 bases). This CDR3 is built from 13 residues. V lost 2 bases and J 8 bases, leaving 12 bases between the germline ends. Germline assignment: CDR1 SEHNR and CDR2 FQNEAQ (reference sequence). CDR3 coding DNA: TGTGCCAGCAGCTTATTCTCGGGGGGCGGCTACACCTTC. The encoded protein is CASSLFSGGGYTF.